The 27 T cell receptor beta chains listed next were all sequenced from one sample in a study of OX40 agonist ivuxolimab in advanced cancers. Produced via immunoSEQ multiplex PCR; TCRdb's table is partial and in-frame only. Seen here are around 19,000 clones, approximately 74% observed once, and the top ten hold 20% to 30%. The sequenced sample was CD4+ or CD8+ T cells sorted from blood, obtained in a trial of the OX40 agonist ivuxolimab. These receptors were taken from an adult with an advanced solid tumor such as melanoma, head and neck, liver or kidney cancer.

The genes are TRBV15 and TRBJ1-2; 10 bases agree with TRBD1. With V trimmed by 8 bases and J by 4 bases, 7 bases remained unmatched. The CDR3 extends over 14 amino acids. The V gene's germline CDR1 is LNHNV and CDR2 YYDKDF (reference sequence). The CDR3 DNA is TGTGCCACCCAACAAGGGACAGGGGTCTATGGCTACACCTTC. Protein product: CATQQGTGVYGYTF.

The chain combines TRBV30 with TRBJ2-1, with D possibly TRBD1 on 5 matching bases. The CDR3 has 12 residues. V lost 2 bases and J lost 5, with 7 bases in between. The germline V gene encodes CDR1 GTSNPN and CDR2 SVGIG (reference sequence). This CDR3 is CAWSTGHNEQFF. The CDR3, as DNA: TGTGCCTGGAGTACAGGTCACAATGAGCAGTTCTTC.

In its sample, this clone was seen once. CDR3 loop: CASSIVQNYGYTF. The CDR3 coding sequence is TGTGCCAGTAGTATAGTACAGAACTATGGCTACACCTTC. The chain has TRBV19 and TRBJ1-2; D is unresolved. Trimming pared 1 base from V and 2 bases from J, leaving 5 bases between. The germline V gene has CDR1 LNHDA and CDR2 SQIVND (reference sequence). This CDR3 has 13 amino acids.

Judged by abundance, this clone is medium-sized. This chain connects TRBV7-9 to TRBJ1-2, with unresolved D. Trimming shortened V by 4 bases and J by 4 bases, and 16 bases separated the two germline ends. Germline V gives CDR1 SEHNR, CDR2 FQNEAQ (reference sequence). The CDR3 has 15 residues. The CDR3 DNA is TGTGCCAGCAGCTCTCCTGTGGACCGGGGCTATGGCTACACCTTC. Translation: CASSSPVDRGYGYTF.

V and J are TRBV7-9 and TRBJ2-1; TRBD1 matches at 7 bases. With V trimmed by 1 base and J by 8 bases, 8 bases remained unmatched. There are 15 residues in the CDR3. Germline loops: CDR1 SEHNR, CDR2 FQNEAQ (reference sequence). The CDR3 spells CASSLETYRGHEQFF. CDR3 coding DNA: TGTGCCAGCAGCTTAGAAACGTACAGGGGACATGAGCAGTTCTTC. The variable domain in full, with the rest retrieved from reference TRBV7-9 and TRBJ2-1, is DTGVSQNPRHKITKRGQNVTFRCDPISEHNRLYWYRQTLGQGPEFLTYFQNEAQLEKSRLLSDRFSAERPKGSFSTLEIQRTEQGDSAMYLCASSLETYRGHEQFFGPGTRLTVL.

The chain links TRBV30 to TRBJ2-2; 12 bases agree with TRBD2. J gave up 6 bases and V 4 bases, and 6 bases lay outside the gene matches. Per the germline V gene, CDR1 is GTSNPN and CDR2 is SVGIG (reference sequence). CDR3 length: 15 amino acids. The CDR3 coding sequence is TGTGCCTGGACCGTACTAGCGGGGGGCTCCGGGGAGCTGTTTTTT. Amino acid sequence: CAWTVLAGGSGELFF.

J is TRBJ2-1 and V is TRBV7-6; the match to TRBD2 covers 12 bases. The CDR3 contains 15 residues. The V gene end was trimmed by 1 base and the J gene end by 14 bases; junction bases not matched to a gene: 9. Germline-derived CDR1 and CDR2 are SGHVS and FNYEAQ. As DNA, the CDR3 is TGTGCCAGCAGCTTAGGCACTAGCGGGGGGCCCCTAAAGTTCTTC. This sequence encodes CASSLGTSGGPLKFF.

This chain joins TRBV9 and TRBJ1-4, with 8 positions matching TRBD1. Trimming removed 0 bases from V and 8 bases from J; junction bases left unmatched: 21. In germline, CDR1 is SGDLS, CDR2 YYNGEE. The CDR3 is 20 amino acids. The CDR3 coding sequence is TGTGCCAGCAGCGTAGGCCCCGGACAGGGAAGATGGGGGCCGGGGGAAAAACTGTTTTTT. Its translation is CASSVGPGQGRWGPGEKLFF.

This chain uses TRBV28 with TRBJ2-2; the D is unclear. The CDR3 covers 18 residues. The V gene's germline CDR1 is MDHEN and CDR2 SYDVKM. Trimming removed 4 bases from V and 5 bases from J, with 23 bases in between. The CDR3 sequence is CASSSLTDIDIGTGELFF. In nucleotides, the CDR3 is TGTGCCAGCAGTTCCCTCACTGATATCGACATAGGTACCGGGGAGCTGTTTTTT.

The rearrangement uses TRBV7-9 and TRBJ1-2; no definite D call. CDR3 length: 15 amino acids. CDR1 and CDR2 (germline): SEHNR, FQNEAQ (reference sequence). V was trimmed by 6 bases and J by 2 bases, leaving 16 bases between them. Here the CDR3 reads CASRPGQVKNYGYTF. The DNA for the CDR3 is TGTGCCAGCAGGCCGGGTCAGGTAAAAAACTATGGCTACACCTTC.

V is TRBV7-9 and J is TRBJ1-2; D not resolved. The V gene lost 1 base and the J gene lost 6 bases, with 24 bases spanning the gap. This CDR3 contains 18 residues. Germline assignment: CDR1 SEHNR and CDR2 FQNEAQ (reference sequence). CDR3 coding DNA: TGTGCCAGCAGCTTAGGCGGCGGGGAGTGGAATGAAGTGGATGGCTACACCTTC. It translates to CASSLGGGEWNEVDGYTF.

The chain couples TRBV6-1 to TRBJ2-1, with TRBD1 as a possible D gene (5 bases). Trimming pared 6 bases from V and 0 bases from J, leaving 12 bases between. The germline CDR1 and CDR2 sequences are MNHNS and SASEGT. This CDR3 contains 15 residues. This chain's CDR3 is CASREQVYSYNEQFF. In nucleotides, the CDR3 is TGTGCCAGCAGAGAACAGGTTTACTCCTACAATGAGCAGTTCTTC.

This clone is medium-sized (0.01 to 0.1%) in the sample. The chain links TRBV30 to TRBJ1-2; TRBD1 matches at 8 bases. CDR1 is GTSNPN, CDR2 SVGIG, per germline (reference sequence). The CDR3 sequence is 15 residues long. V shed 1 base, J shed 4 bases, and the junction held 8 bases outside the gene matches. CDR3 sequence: CAWSARTGWIYGYTF. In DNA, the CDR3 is TGTGCCTGGAGTGCCCGGACAGGGTGGATCTATGGCTACACCTTC.

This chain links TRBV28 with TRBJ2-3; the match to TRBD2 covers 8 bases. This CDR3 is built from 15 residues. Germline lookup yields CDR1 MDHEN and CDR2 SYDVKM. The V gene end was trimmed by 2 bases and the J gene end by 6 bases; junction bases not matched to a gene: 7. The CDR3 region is CASSLTGGAGDTQYF. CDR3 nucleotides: TGTGCCAGCAGTTTAACCGGGGGGGCCGGGGATACGCAGTATTTT.

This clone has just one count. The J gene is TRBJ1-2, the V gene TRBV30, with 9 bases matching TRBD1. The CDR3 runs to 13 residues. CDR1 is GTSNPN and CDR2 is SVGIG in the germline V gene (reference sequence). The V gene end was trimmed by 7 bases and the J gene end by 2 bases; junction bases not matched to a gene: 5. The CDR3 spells CASPGQGNYGYTF. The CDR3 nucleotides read TGTGCCTCACCGGGACAGGGAAACTATGGCTACACCTTC.

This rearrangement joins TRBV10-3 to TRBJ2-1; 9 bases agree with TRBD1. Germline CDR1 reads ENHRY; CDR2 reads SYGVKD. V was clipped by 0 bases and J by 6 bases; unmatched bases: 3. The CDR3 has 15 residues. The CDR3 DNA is TGTGCCATCAGTGAGTCGAGGACAGGGGTCAATGAGCAGTTCTTC. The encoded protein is CAISESRTGVNEQFF.

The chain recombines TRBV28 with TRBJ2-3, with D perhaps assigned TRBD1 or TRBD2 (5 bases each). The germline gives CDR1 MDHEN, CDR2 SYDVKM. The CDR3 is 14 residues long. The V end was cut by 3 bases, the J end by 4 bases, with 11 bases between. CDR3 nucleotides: TGTGCCAGCAGTTTGGGGGTGTACGCAGATACGCAGTATTTT. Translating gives CASSLGVYADTQYF.

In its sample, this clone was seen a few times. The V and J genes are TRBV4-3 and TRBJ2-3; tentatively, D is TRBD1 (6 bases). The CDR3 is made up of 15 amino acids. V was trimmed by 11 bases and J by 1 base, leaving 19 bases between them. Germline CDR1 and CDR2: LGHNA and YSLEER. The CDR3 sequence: CAAESQGTRTDTQYF. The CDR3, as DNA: TGCGCCGCGGAATCTCAGGGGACCCGCACAGATACGCAGTATTTT.

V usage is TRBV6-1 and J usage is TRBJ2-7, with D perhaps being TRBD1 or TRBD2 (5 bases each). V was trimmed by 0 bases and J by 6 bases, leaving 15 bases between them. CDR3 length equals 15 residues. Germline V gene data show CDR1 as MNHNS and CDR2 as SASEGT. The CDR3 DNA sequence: TGTGCCAGCAGTGAAGCTTGGGACCCGGACCCCGAGCAGTACTTC. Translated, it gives CASSEAWDPDPEQYF.

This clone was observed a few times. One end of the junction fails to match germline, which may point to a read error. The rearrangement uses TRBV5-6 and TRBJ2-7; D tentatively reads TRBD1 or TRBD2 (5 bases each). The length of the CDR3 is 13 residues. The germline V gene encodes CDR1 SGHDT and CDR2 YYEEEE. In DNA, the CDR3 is TGTGCCAGCAGCCCCTCCAGCCACGGGACGCTCGACTTC. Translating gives CASSPSSHGTLDF.

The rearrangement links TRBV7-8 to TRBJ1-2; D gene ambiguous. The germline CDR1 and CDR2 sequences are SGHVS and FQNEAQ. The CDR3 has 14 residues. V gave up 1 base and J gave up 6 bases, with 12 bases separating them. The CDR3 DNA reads TGTGCCAGCAGCTTAGGGCAGATATTCGATGGCTACACCTTC. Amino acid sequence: CASSLGQIFDGYTF.

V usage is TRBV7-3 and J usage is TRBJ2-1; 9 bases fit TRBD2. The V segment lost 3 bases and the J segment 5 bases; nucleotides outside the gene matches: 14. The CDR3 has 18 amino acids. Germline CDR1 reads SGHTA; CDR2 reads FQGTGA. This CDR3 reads CASSFRGVGSGSHNEQFF. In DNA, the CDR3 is TGTGCCAGCAGCTTTCGAGGGGTGGGTAGCGGGAGCCACAATGAGCAGTTCTTC.

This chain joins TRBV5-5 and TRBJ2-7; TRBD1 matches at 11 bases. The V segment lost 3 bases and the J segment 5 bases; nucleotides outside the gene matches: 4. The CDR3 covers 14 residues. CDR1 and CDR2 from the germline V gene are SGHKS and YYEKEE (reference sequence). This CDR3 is CASSWTGGWDEQYF. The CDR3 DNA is TGTGCCAGCAGCTGGACAGGGGGCTGGGACGAGCAGTACTTC. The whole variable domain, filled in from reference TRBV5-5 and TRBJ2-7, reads DAGVTQSPTHLIKTRGQQVTLRCSPISGHKSVSWYQQVLGQGPQFIFQYYEKEERGRGNFPDRFSARQFPNYSSELNVNALLLGDSALYLCASSWTGGWDEQYFGPGTRLTVT.

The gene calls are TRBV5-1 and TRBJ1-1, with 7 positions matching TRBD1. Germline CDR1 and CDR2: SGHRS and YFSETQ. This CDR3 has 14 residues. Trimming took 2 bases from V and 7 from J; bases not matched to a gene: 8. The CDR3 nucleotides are TGCGCCAGCAGCTTTGTAGGGGGCGAGGTTGAAGCTTTCTTT. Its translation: CASSFVGGEVEAFF.

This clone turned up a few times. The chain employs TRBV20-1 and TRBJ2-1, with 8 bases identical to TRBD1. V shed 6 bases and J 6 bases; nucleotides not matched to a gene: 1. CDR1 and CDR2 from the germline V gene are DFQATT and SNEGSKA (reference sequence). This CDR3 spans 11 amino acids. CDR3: CSADRVNEQFF. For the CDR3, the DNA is TGCAGTGCGGACAGGGTCAATGAGCAGTTCTTC.

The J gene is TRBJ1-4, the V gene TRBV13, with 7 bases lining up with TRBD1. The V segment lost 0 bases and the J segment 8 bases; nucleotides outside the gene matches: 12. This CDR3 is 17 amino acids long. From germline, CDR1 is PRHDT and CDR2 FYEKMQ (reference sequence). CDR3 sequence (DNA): TGTGCCAGCAGCTTAGGAGGCTGGGACAGCCGGAGGGAAAAACTGTTTTTT. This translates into CASSLGGWDSRREKLFF. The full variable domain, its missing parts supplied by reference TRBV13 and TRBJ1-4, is AAGVIQSPRHLIKEKRETATLKCYPIPRHDTVYWYQQGPGQDPQFLISFYEKMQSDKGSIPDRFSAQQFSDYHSELNMSSLELGDSALYFCASSLGGWDSRREKLFFGSGTQLSVL.

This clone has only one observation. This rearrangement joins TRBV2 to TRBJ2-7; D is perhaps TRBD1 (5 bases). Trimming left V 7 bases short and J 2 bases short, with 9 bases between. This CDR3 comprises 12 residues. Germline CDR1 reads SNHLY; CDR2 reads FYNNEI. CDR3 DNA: TGTGCCAGCAACAACAGGCCCTACGAGCAGTACTTC. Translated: CASNNRPYEQYF.